Presented here are 9 T cell receptor beta chains from one specimen sequenced in a study of cytomegalovirus exposure and HLA in healthy donors. It was with 60 Vbeta and 13 Jbeta primers that the PCR ran. Libraries were prepared by immunoSEQ multiplex PCR; TCRdb keeps only in-frame clonotypes and omits some of them. Here the sample spans roughly 80,000 clones, 75% being singletons. Sequenced material: PBMCs. The receptors originated from a middle-aged woman in good health and CMV-seronegative.

This clone was seen a handful of times. V usage is TRBV6-1 and J usage is TRBJ2-7, with 12 positions matching TRBD2. The CDR3 consists of 16 residues. Germline V CDR1 and CDR2: MNHNS, SASEGT. V trimming: 4 bases; J trimming: 4 bases; junction bases outside the gene matches: 8. CDR3 in DNA: TGTGCCAGCAGTGCCCCTAGCGGGAGGGCCCTATACGAGCAGTACTTC. This translates into CASSAPSGRALYEQYF.

This chain links TRBV18 with TRBJ1-3, with TRBD1 matching 9 bases. Per germline, CDR1 KGHSH and CDR2 LQKENI. V was pared by 4 bases and J by 2 bases, with 9 bases of the junction left unmatched. The CDR3 contains 17 residues. DNA of the CDR3: TGTGCCAGCTCACGACGGGAACAGGGGGCAGCTGGAAACACCATATATTTT. It yields the protein CASSRREQGAAGNTIYF.

The CDR3: CASGEGLREAFF. In nucleotides, the CDR3 is TGTGCCAGCGGCGAGGGTTTACGGGAAGCTTTCTTT. This chain joins TRBV28 and TRBJ1-1; unclear D gene. Germline V gene data show CDR1 as MDHEN and CDR2 as SYDVKM. The CDR3 sequence is 12 residues long. The V end lost 8 bases, the J end lost 8 bases, and 15 bases lay between the germline ends.

The V and J genes are TRBV9 and TRBJ2-1; possible D gene TRBD1, 6 bases. V was shortened by 0 bases and J by 3 bases, with 13 bases between the two germline ends. Per germline, CDR1 SGDLS and CDR2 YYNGEE. The CDR3 has 16 residues. The CDR3 DNA sequence: TGTGCCAGCAGCGTAGGTTCGCAGGGGATCTACAATGAGCAGTTCTTC. It translates to CASSVGSQGIYNEQFF. The complete variable domain, with remaining parts taken from reference TRBV9 and TRBJ2-1, reads DSGVTQTPKHLITATGQRVTLRCSPRSGDLSVYWYQQSLDQGLQFLIQYYNGEERAKGNILERFSAQQFPDLHSELNLSSLELGDSALYFCASSVGSQGIYNEQFFGPGTRLTVL.

The J gene is TRBJ2-1, the V gene TRBV4-1; D gene ambiguous. The CDR3 totals 18 residues. The V end was cut by 1 base, the J end by 5 bases, with 21 bases between. The V gene's germline CDR1 is MGHRA and CDR2 YSYEKL. In DNA form, the CDR3 reads TGCGCCAGCAGCCAAGGACCCAACTCTCGGGTCAGACACAATGAGCAGTTCTTC. It specifies CASSQGPNSRVRHNEQFF.

V and J are TRBV10-1 and TRBJ1-1; D ambiguous. V shed 6 bases and J shed 6 bases, with 29 bases lying between them. The CDR3 is made up of 18 amino acids. Germline V CDR1 and CDR2: WNHNN, SYGVQD (reference sequence). Here the CDR3 reads CASRTKYGVGPVWPEAFF. Written as DNA, the CDR3 is TGCGCCAGCAGAACAAAGTACGGGGTGGGTCCAGTTTGGCCTGAAGCTTTCTTT.

The rearrangement links TRBV30 to TRBJ1-2; perhaps TRBD1 as D (5 bases). CDR3 length: 11 residues. Trimming left V 1 base short and J 6 bases short, with 6 bases between. CDR1 is GTSNPN and CDR2 is SVGIG in the germline V gene (reference sequence). CDR3 residues: CAWSGGDGYTF. The CDR3 region has the DNA TGTGCCTGGAGTGGGGGGGATGGCTACACCTTC.

This clone was counted only a few times. The chain carries TRBV7-2 and TRBJ2-1; TRBD2 aligns across 12 bases. The CDR3 contains 14 residues. V dropped 5 bases and J dropped 6; count of bases not matched to a gene: 2. Germline loops: CDR1 SGHTA, CDR2 FQGNSA. CDR3 DNA: TGTGCCAGCAGCCGACTAGCGGGGGTCAATGAGCAGTTCTTC. Its translation is CASSRLAGVNEQFF. Variable domain in full (rest from reference TRBV7-2 and TRBJ2-1): GAGVSQSPSNKVTEKGKDVELRCDPISGHTALYWYRQSLGQGLEFLIYFQGNSAPDKSGLPSDRFSAERTGGSVSTLTIQRTQQEDSAVYLCASSRLAGVNEQFFGPGTRLTVL.

The chain recombines TRBV4-2 with TRBJ2-3; tentatively, D is TRBD2 (6 bases). Germline V gene lookup returns CDR1 LGHNA and CDR2 YNFKEQ. This CDR3 comprises 17 residues. Between the trimmed V and J ends, which lost 0 bases and 0 bases, there was a span of 13 bases. This chain's CDR3 is CASSQERTAGSTDTQYF. The CDR3 DNA is TGTGCCAGCAGCCAAGAGAGGACGGCGGGGAGCACAGATACGCAGTATTTT.